This is a list of T cell receptor beta chains from one sample in a study of T cell responses to AZD1222 COVID-19 vaccine. The data were produced by immunoSEQ multiplex PCR, yet TCRdb's version contains in-frame clones alone and is incomplete. The sample carries approximately 77,000 clones, around 90% recorded once. The material sequenced was peripheral blood, taken 28 days after the second AZD1222 dose. The origin of the receptors is an adult who received the AZD1222 COVID-19 vaccine. CDR3s include the opening cysteine and the closing phenylalanine or tryptophan. The D gene is left open where the match is weak. Not all rows give a size; the values are once, few, many and, for expanded clones, a class.

j_call clone_size d_call v_call cdr3_aa cdr3_nt
TRBJ2-1 NA NA TRBV11-2 CASSLGGRGWDSYNEQFF TGTGCCAGCAGCTTGGGGGGACGGGGATGGGACTCCTACAATGAGCAGTTCTTC
TRBJ2-1 NA TRBD2 TRBV12-3/TRBV12-4 CASSFGLAGSVFF TGTGCCAGCAGTTTCGGACTAGCGGGTTCGGTGTTCTTC
TRBJ1-1 NA NA TRBV9 CASSVGPGNTEAFF TGTGCCAGCAGCGTAGGCCCAGGGAACACTGAAGCTTTCTTT
TRBJ2-7 NA TRBD2 TRBV12-5 CASGVASGRRRQYF TGTGCTAGTGGTGTAGCTAGCGGGAGACGAAGACAGTACTTC
TRBJ1-1 NA NA TRBV9 CASSVVREKGRTEAFF TGTGCCAGCAGCGTAGTTCGGGAGAAGGGGCGGACTGAAGCTTTCTTT
TRBJ2-5 NA NA TRBV15 CATSRDLGQGETQYF TGTGCCACCAGCAGAGATCTCGGGCAGGGGGAGACCCAGTACTTC
TRBJ2-7 NA TRBD1 TRBV5-1 CASSLGTGGNEQYF TGCGCCAGCAGCTTGGGGACAGGGGGCAACGAGCAGTACTTC
TRBJ2-1 NA NA TRBV25-1 CASSEGEGVNNEQFF TGTGCCAGCAGTGAAGGCGAGGGGGTAAACAATGAGCAGTTCTTC
TRBJ2-1 NA TRBD2 TRBV7-9 CASSEPGLDFISSYNEQFF TGTGCCAGCAGCGAGCCGGGACTAGATTTTATTAGCTCCTACAATGAGCAGTTCTTC
TRBJ2-7 NA NA TRBV5-4 CASSSSRGSSYEQYF TGTGCCAGCAGCTCCTCAAGGGGATCTTCCTACGAGCAGTACTTC
TRBJ2-7 NA NA TRBV9 CASSVEQGSYEQYF TGTGCCAGCAGCGTAGAGCAGGGTTCCTACGAGCAGTACTTC
TRBJ1-4 NA NA TRBV4-1 CASSLRTPDHEKLFF TGCGCCAGCAGCCTTCGGACGCCGGATCATGAAAAACTGTTTTTT
TRBJ1-1 NA NA TRBV28 CASSSGNTEAFF TGTGCCAGCAGTTCTGGGAACACTGAAGCTTTCTTT
TRBJ2-5 NA NA TRBV6-2/TRBV6-3 CASSYAQAGGTTQYF TGTGCCAGCAGTTACGCCCAGGCAGGAGGGACGACCCAGTACTTC
TRBJ2-5 NA NA TRBV7-9 CASSVQETQYF TGTGCCAGCAGCGTTCAAGAGACCCAGTACTTC
TRBJ1-4 NA NA TRBV19 CASSTVKGVEKLFF TGTGCCAGCTCGACGGTGAAAGGTGTTGAAAAACTGTTTTTT
TRBJ2-1 NA NA TRBV4-1 CASRESPYNEQFF TGCGCCAGCAGGGAGTCCCCCTACAATGAGCAGTTCTTC
TRBJ2-3 NA NA TRBV7-2 CASSPAQGSTDTQYF TGTGCCAGCAGCCCCGCCCAGGGGAGCACAGATACGCAGTATTTT
TRBJ1-2 NA TRBD1 TRBV19 CASTGRTGREYGYTF TGTGCCAGTACGGGCAGGACAGGGAGGGAGTATGGCTACACCTTC
TRBJ1-1 few NA TRBV27 CASSLGNTGQAFF TGTGCCAGTTCCCTGGGCAACACCGGCCAAGCTTTCTTT
TRBJ2-7 NA NA TRBV5-1 CASSPGGSLTYEQYF TGCGCCAGCAGCCCCGGGGGCAGCCTCACCTACGAGCAGTACTTC
TRBJ2-5 once NA TRBV9 CASSVEGRVGETQYF TGTGCCAGCAGCGTAGAAGGCAGGGTGGGAGAGACCCAGTACTTC
TRBJ2-2 NA NA TRBV4-2 CASSQGRNTGELFF TGTGCCAGCAGCCAAGGCAGAAACACCGGGGAGCTGTTTTTT